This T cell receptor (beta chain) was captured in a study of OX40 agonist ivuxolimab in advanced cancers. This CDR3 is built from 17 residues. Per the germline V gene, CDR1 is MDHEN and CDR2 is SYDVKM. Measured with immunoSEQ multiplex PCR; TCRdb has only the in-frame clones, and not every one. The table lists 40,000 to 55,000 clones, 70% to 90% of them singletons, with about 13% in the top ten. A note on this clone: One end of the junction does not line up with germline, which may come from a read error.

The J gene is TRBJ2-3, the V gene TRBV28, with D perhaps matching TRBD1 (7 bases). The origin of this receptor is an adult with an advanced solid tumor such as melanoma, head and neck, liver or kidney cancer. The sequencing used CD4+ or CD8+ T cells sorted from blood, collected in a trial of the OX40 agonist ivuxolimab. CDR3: CASSLLGIRGATDTQYF. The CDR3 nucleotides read TGTGCCAGCAGCTTATTAGGTATCAGGGGGGCCACAGATACGCAGTATTTT.